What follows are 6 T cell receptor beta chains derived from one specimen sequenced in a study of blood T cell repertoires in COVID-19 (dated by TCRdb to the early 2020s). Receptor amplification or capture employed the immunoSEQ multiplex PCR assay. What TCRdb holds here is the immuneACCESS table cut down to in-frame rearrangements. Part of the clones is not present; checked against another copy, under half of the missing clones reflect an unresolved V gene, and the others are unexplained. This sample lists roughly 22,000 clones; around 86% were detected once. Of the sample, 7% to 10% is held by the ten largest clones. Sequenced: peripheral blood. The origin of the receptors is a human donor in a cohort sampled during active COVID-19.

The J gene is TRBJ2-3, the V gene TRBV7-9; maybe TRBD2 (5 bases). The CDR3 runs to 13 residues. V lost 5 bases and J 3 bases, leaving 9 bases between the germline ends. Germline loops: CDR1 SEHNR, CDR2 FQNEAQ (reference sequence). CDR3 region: CASSATTTDTQYF. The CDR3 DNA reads TGTGCCAGCAGCGCGACTACTACAGATACGCAGTATTTT.

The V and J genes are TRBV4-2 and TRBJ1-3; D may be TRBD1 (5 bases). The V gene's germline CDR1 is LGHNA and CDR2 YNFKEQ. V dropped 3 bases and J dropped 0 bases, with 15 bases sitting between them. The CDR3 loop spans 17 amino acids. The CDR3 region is CASSHKWGEGSGNTIYF. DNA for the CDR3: TGTGCCAGCAGCCATAAATGGGGGGAAGGCTCTGGAAACACCATATATTTT.

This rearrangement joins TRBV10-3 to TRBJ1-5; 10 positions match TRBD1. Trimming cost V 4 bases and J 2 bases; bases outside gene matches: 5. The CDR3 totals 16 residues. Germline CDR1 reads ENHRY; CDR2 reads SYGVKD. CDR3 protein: CAISGQGASGNQPQHF. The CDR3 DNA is TGTGCCATCAGTGGACAGGGGGCTAGTGGCAATCAGCCCCAGCATTTT.

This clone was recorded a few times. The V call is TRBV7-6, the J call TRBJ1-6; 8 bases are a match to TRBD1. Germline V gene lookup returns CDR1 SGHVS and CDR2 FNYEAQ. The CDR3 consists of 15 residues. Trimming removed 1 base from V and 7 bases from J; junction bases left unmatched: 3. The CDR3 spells CASSLVGQENSPLHF. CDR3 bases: TGTGCCAGCAGCTTAGTGGGACAGGAAAATTCACCCCTCCACTTT.

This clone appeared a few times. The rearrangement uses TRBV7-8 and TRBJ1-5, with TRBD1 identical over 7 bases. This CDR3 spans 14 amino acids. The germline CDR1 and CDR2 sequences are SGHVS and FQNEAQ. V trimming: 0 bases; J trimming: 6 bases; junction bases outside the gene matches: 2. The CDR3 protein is CASSLARQGQPQHF. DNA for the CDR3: TGTGCCAGCAGCTTAGCAAGACAGGGTCAGCCCCAGCATTTT.

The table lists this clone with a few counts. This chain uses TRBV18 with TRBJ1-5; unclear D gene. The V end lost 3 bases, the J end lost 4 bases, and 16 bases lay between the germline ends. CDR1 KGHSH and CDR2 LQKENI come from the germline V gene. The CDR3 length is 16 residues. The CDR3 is CASSPQGSGLNQPQHF. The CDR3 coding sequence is TGTGCCAGCTCACCCCAAGGCTCCGGGTTGAATCAGCCCCAGCATTTT. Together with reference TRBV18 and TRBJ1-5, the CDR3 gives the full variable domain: NAGVMQNPRHLVRRRGQEARLRCSPMKGHSHVYWYRQLPEEGLKFMVYLQKENIIDESGMPKERFSAEFPKEGPSILRIQQVVRGDSAAYFCASSPQGSGLNQPQHFGDGTRLSIL.